This TCR beta chain was sequenced in a study of blood T cell repertoires in COVID-19. Overall study: The origin of the acute and convalescent COVID-19 samples was the United States, Italy and Spain. From T cells, B-cell-depleted T cells, or PBMCs came the material, which was cDNA or gDNA.

The CDR3 spans 16 residues. The V end was cut by 0 bases, the J end by 0 bases, with 11 bases between. Germline V gives CDR1 SGDLS, CDR2 YYNGEE. Methods used by the authors: Estimation of nucleated cell counts was performed using reference gene primer amplification. Some clones are missing from TCRdb's copy, which holds only in-frame ones; the method was immunoSEQ multiplex PCR. From that table come the V and J calls and clone size; the DNA was used to work out D and trimming. Of under 300,000 clones in the sample, approximately 82% were seen once. The receptor was isolated from a woman between 18 and 29 years old with acute or convalescent COVID-19. Input material: peripheral blood. The chain recombines TRBV9 with TRBJ2-3; D uncertain. CDR3 loop: CASSVGVITSTDTQYF. The CDR3 DNA reads as TGTGCCAGCAGCGTAGGCGTTATTACTAGCACAGATACGCAGTATTTT. Using reference TRBV9 and TRBJ2-3 for the parts outside the CDR3, the full variable domain is DSGVTQTPKHLITATGQRVTLRCSPRSGDLSVYWYQQSLDQGLQFLIQYYNGEERAKGNILERFSAQQFPDLHSELNLSSLELGDSALYFCASSVGVITSTDTQYFGPGTRLTVL.